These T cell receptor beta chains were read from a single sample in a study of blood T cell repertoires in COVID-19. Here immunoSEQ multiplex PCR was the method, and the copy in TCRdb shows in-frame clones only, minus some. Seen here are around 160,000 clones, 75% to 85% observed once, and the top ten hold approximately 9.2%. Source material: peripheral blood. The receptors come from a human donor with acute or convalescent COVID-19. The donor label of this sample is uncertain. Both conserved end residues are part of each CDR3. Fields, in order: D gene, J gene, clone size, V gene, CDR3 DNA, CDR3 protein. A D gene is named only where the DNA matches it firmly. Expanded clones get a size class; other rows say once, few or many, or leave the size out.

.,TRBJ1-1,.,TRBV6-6,TGTGCCAGCAGTCCGACTATTCTGAACACTGAAGCTTTCTTT,CASSPTILNTEAFF
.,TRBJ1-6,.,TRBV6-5,TGTGCCAGCGTTCGACAGGCGGACTATAATTCACCCCTCCACTTT,CASVRQADYNSPLHF
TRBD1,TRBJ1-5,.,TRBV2,TGTGCCAGCAGTGGGGCAGGGGGCGGAGGACAGCCCCAGCATTTT,CASSGAGGGGQPQHF
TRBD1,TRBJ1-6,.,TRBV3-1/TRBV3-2,TGTGCCAGCAGCCCGACAGGGGGGAACAAACCCCTCCACTTT,CASSPTGGNKPLHF
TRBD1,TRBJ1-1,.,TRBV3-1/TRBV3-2,TGTGCCAGCAGCCTTGGACAGGGGGGCACTGAAGCTTTCTTT,CASSLGQGGTEAFF
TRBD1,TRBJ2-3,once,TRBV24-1,TGTGCCACCAGTGAACGGACAGGGGGCCTCACAGATACGCAGTATTTT,CATSERTGGLTDTQYF
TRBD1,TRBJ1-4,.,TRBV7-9,TGTGCCCTTTCGGGACAGCGTAATGAAAAACTGTTTTTT,CALSGQRNEKLFF
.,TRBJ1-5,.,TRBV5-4,TGTGCCAGCAGCTTGGCCAGGGGCAATCAGCCCCAGCATTTT,CASSLARGNQPQHF
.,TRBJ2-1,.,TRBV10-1,TGCGCCAGCAGTTCGTCGCGCGTAAACAATGAGCAGTTCTTC,CASSSSRVNNEQFF
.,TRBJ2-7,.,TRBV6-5,TGTGCCAGCAGTTTCTCAGTGGAGCTATACGAGCAGTACTTC,CASSFSVELYEQYF
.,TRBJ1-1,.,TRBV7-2,TGTGCCAGCAAACAGGATCTGAACACTGAAGCTTTCTTT,CASKQDLNTEAFF
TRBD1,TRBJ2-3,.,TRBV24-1,TGTGCCACCAGCGGCATAGGGACAGGGGTCCGGGATACGCAGTATTTT,CATSGIGTGVRDTQYF
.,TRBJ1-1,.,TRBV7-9,TGTGCCAGCAGCCAGATGGGGCAGAACACTGAAGCTTTCTTT,CASSQMGQNTEAFF
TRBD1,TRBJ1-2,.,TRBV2,TGTGCCAGTCAAGAGGGGGCGGGTGGCTACACCTTC,CASQEGAGGYTF
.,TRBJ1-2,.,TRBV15,TGTGCCACCAGCACGGAGAGCGCTGGCTATGGCTACACCTTC,CATSTESAGYGYTF
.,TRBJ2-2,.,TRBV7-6,TGTGCCAGCAGCTCCAGGGTGGGCGGGGAGCTGTTTTTT,CASSSRVGGELFF
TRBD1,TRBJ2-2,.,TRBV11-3,TGTGCCAGCAGCTTAAGTGGACAGGTCGACACCGGGGAGCTGTTTTTT,CASSLSGQVDTGELFF
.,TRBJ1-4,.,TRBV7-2,TGTGCCAGCAGCTTATGGGACACTGGAGAAAAACTGTTTTTT,CASSLWDTGEKLFF
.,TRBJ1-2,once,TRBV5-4,TGTGCCAGCAGACGCCGGGGAAGAACATACTATGGCTACACCTTC,CASRRRGRTYYGYTF
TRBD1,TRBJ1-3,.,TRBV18,TGTGCCAGCTCATCACCCGACAGGGGCTCTGGAAACACCATATATTTT,CASSSPDRGSGNTIYF
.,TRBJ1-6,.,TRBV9,TGTGCCAGCAGCGAACAGGGTGGGAGTTCACCCCTCCACTTT,CASSEQGGSSPLHF
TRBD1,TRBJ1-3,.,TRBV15,TGTGCCACCAGCAGAGCGGACAGGGGGGACGGAAACACCATATATTTT,CATSRADRGDGNTIYF
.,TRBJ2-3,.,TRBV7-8,TGTGCCAGCAGCTTAGAAGACCATTCGGGGGATACGCAGTATTTT,CASSLEDHSGDTQYF
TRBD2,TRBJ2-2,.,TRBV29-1,TGCAGCGTTTATGAAAGCGGGGGCCTCACCGGGGAGCTGTTTTTT,CSVYESGGLTGELFF